This is a list of T cell receptor beta chains from one sample in a study of identical twins. TCRdb reanalysed the 5' RACE reads using MiXCR and keeps one entry per CDR3 protein. The sample yields about 920,000 distinct CDR3 sequences, 12% seen once. These sequences were also reported in another study, on yellow fever vaccine responses in identical twins.

The sample taken for sequencing was PBMCs. Receptor source: a woman aged 18-29 years in good health. Both conserved end residues are trimmed from each CDR3.

cdr3_length v_call cdr3_aa
13 TRBV12-3/TRBV12-4 ASSSAGGAQNIQY
12 TRBV5-5 ASSFLLREYGYT
13 TRBV12-5 ASGSRQGLEEPQH
13 TRBV5-6 ASSRLDFSTDTQY
12 TRBV29-1 SVEGTEVFTEAF
14 TRBV24-1 ATSDWGQGINNEQF
11 TRBV20-1 SAYGGAVDTQY
13 TRBV9 ASSLGKGLNTEAF
11 TRBV10-3 AIRADSPYGYT
15 TRBV5-1 ASSLNSGTGSNQPQH
13 TRBV20-1 SARVLLHRPDTQY
11 TRBV18 ASSPTSNEKLF
14 TRBV12-3/TRBV12-4 ASSSPSGGLYNEQF
14 TRBV24-1 ATSDFKDRAHNEQF
11 TRBV12-3/TRBV12-4 ASRRDSNYGYT
13 TRBV5-1 ASSLTGEGYNEQF
13 TRBV3-1 ASSDGARDRNTIY